The 15 T cell receptor beta chains listed next were all sequenced from one sample in a study of CD8+ T cells in alopecia areata. Treatment defined: oral pan-JAK inhibitor, 5-10 mg twice daily. Reverse transcription of extracted RNA yielded cDNA, which provided the sequencing template. TCRdb's table, derived via immunoSEQ multiplex PCR, lists solely in-frame clones and lacks some. Of more than 85,000 clones in the sample, around 60% were seen once. The sample consisted of CD8+ T cells sorted from blood, taken at week 4, from a patient treated with tofacitinib. The receptors come from a human donor with alopecia areata.

The rearrangement uses TRBV9 and TRBJ2-5; TRBD2 matches at 7 bases. The CDR3 loop spans 15 amino acids. The ends lost 3 bases at V and 5 bases at J; junction bases unmatched: 10. Germline CDR1 is SGDLS and CDR2 is YYNGEE. CDR3 amino acids: CASSAGTSVWETQYF. The CDR3 nucleotides read TGTGCCAGCAGCGCCGGCACTAGCGTTTGGGAGACCCAGTACTTC.

V gene TRBV9 combines with J gene TRBJ2-7, with 8 bases that match TRBD1. This CDR3 has 15 amino acids. In germline, CDR1 is SGDLS, CDR2 YYNGEE. V trimming: 0 bases; J trimming: 9 bases; junction bases outside the gene matches: 11. The CDR3 spells CASSVGAGGDPTQYF. As DNA, the CDR3 is TGTGCCAGCAGCGTAGGGGCAGGGGGCGACCCCACGCAGTACTTC.

This clone was detected only a few times. The genes are TRBV29-1 and TRBJ1-1; no firm D call. CDR3 length: 12 amino acids. Trimming removed 3 bases from V and 4 bases from J, with 9 bases in between. The germline CDR1 and CDR2 sequences are SQVTM and ANQGSEA. In DNA form, the CDR3 reads TGCAGCGTTGACGAGGAAATCACTGAAGCTTTCTTT. Residues: CSVDEEITEAFF.

This clone has more than one count but fewer than ten. The chain combines TRBV7-9 with TRBJ2-7; unclear D gene. The CDR3 length is 13 residues. Trimming pared 0 bases from V and 2 bases from J, leaving 5 bases between. Germline CDR1 and CDR2: SEHNR and FQNEAQ (reference sequence). CDR3 nucleotides: TGTGCCAGCAGCTTAGCGGGTACCTACGAGCAGTACTTC. Translation gives CASSLAGTYEQYF.

The chain's CDR3 is CASSEYFWTRGEKLFF. DNA of the CDR3: TGTGCCAGCAGTGAATATTTTTGGACAAGAGGTGAAAAACTGTTTTTT. The chain combines TRBV25-1 with TRBJ1-4; maybe TRBD1 (5 bases). CDR1 and CDR2 from the germline V gene are MGHDK and SYGVNS. Trimming shortened V by 0 bases and J by 7 bases, and 15 bases separated the two germline ends. The CDR3 covers 16 residues.

V is TRBV28 and J is TRBJ2-5; TRBD1 or TRBD2 may be the D gene (5 bases each). Germline CDR1 MDHEN, CDR2 SYDVKM. This CDR3 spans 16 amino acids. V was shortened by 5 bases and J by 0 bases, with 16 bases between the two germline ends. The CDR3 region is CASSGDPSGYQETQYF. The DNA for the CDR3 is TGTGCCAGCAGTGGGGACCCCTCGGGGTACCAAGAGACCCAGTACTTC.

This clone turned up a few times. J is TRBJ1-3 and V is TRBV9; no definite D call. Per the germline V gene, CDR1 is SGDLS and CDR2 is YYNGEE. V was pared by 0 bases and J by 0 bases, with 7 bases between. The CDR3 sequence is 15 residues long. CDR3 in DNA: TGTGCCAGCAGCGTAGCTGGGTCCTCTGGAAACACCATATATTTT. Translating it yields CASSVAGSSGNTIYF.

This sequence joins TRBV11-2 and TRBJ2-5; no reliable D call. V was cut by 5 bases and J by 1 base, with 11 bases left in between. Germline-derived CDR1 and CDR2 are SGHAT and FQNNGV. This CDR3 spans 14 amino acids. CDR3 coding DNA: TGTGCCAGCAGCCCACCGGCGGTCCAAGAGACCCAGTACTTC. Its translation: CASSPPAVQETQYF.

This clone was detected only a few times. The chain recombines TRBV15 with TRBJ2-1; no reliable D call. This CDR3 is built from 14 residues. The V and J ends lost 0 bases and 8 bases respectively, with 11 bases between them. From germline, CDR1 is LNHNV and CDR2 YYDKDF (reference sequence). The CDR3 spells CATSRDLPRHEQFF. CDR3 sequence (DNA): TGTGCCACCAGCAGAGATCTCCCGCGCCATGAGCAGTTCTTC. Together with reference TRBV15 and TRBJ2-1, the CDR3 gives the full variable domain: DAMVIQNPRYQVTQFGKPVTLSCSQTLNHNVMYWYQQKSSQAPKLLFHYYDKDFNNEADTPDNFQSRRPNTSFCFLDIRSPGLGDTAMYLCATSRDLPRHEQFFGPGTRLTVL.

The table lists this clone with a few counts. The gene calls are TRBV7-9 and TRBJ2-5; 10 nucleotides align to TRBD2. This CDR3 region has 16 residues. With V trimmed by 5 bases and J by 3 bases, 9 bases remained unmatched. The germline gives CDR1 SEHNR, CDR2 FQNEAQ (reference sequence). The CDR3 here is CASSPQRGLAEETQYF. The CDR3 DNA is TGTGCCAGCAGCCCTCAACGCGGACTAGCGGAAGAGACCCAGTACTTC.

The V gene is TRBV19, the J gene TRBJ2-5; 12 positions agree with TRBD1. This CDR3 is 15 amino acids long. The germline V gene encodes CDR1 LNHDA and CDR2 SQIVND (reference sequence). After removal of 8 bases from V and 5 bases from J, the junction contained 9 bases not matched to a gene. In DNA form, the CDR3 reads TGTGCCAGTCGAGTCGGGACAGGGGGCGCGGAGACCCAGTACTTC. Translating gives CASRVGTGGAETQYF.

The V gene is TRBV19, the J gene TRBJ2-5; TRBD1 agrees at 8 bases. The CDR3 has 15 residues. Germline V gene data show CDR1 as LNHDA and CDR2 as SQIVND (reference sequence). Trimming at V came to 5 bases and at J to 2 bases, leaving 7 bases not matched to a gene. Here the CDR3 reads CASSPSTGVQETQYF. CDR3 bases: TGTGCCAGTAGTCCGTCGACAGGGGTTCAAGAGACCCAGTACTTC.

The chain carries TRBV25-1 and TRBJ1-1, with D perhaps matching TRBD1 (6 bases). The V end was cut by 0 bases, the J end by 1 base, with 18 bases between. The CDR3 has 18 amino acids. Germline-derived CDR1 and CDR2 are MGHDK and SYGVNS. The CDR3 DNA sequence: TGTGCCAGCAGTGAATATTTTGTTACAGGGCGGAGGAACACTGAAGCTTTCTTT. Translation gives CASSEYFVTGRRNTEAFF.

This chain joins TRBV29-1 and TRBJ2-7; 7 bases fit TRBD1. The CDR3 contains 12 residues. CDR1 SQVTM and CDR2 ANQGSEA come from the germline V gene. V was clipped by 5 bases and J by 2 bases; unmatched bases: 3. The CDR3 sequence is CSVRDSPYEQYF. CDR3 in DNA: TGCAGCGTTCGGGACAGCCCCTACGAGCAGTACTTC.

The chain combines TRBV7-8 with TRBJ2-1, with no clear D. The CDR3 is made up of 15 amino acids. Per germline, CDR1 SGHVS and CDR2 FQNEAQ. Between the trimmed V and J ends, which lost 1 base and 4 bases, there was a span of 11 bases. CDR3 sequence (DNA): TGTGCCAGCAGCTTAGAGGTGGGTGGGTACAATGAGCAGTTCTTC. Protein sequence: CASSLEVGGYNEQFF.